Sequencing of this T cell receptor (beta chain) was carried out in a study of shared clonotypes between healthy human individuals. Study as a whole: CD4 naive and memory got three plates each, CD8 naive two, CD8 memory one.

As to this clone: Its antigen is currently unknown.

Findings of the study overall: The study found roughly 5% of naive CD4 clonotypes shared across four donors.

CDR1 is MNHEY and CDR2 is SVGAGI in the germline V gene. The CDR3 covers 13 residues. Deep-level running was used for the assay. Libraries were prepared by immunoSEQ multiplex PCR; TCRdb keeps only in-frame clonotypes and omits some of them. Of about 2.4 million clones detected, just over 90% appear once; the ten largest clones hold under 0.15%. The sequenced sample consisted of naive CD4+ T cells sorted from blood. Described subset: CD45RA+ positively selected. The TCR originated in a young man in good health. The V and J genes are TRBV6-5 and TRBJ2-5; 10 nucleotides agree with TRBD2. The J call may be in error: the DNA end matches TRBJ2-7 better. The CDR3 protein is CATQRGGAYEQYF. As DNA, the CDR3 is TGTGCCACTCAGCGGGGGGGAGCCTACGAGCAGTACTTC.